The 15 T cell receptor beta chains below come from one sample, sequenced in a study of blood T cell repertoires in COVID-19. Only in-frame clones appear in the TCRdb table, and some are missing; sequencing was by immunoSEQ multiplex PCR. The sample lists around 200,000 clones; 85% were seen once. The sequenced sample was peripheral blood. Receptors originate from a woman of 80 years or more with acute or convalescent COVID-19.

The genes are TRBV7-2 and TRBJ1-1; D possibly corresponds to TRBD1 (5 bases). Per the germline V gene, CDR1 is SGHTA and CDR2 is FQGNSA. The CDR3 extends over 14 amino acids. Trimming removed 3 bases at V and 1 base at J, with 9 bases between. The CDR3 DNA follows: TGTGCCAGCAGCTTGGGGCAGAAGAACACTGAAGCTTTCTTT. Translated: CASSLGQKNTEAFF.

The count of this clone is one. V gene TRBV27 combines with J gene TRBJ1-2; D call uncertain. This CDR3 has 16 residues. Germline CDR1 and CDR2: MNHEY and SMNVEV (reference sequence). With 3 bases removed from V and 1 base from J, the gap between germline ends came to 15 bases. CDR3 in DNA: TGTGCCAGCAGTTTCCTCAACAGATTATTTAACTATGGCTACACCTTC. Its translation: CASSFLNRLFNYGYTF.

The rearrangement uses TRBV3-1 (or the pseudogene TRBV3-2) and TRBJ1-5, with TRBD1 matching 7 bases. With V trimmed by 1 base and J by 7 bases, 4 bases remained unmatched. Per germline, CDR1 LGHDT and CDR2 YNNKEL (reference sequence). The CDR3 runs 14 residues. The CDR3 bases are TGTGCCAGCAGCCAAGGTGACAGGGTCCAGCCCCAGCATTTT. Protein product: CASSQGDRVQPQHF.

V gene TRBV7-8 combines with J gene TRBJ1-3; 8 bases are a match to TRBD1. Trimming removed 5 bases from V and 0 bases from J; junction bases left unmatched: 9. Germline V CDR1 and CDR2: SGHVS, FQNEAQ. There are 17 residues in the CDR3. CDR3 residues: CASSVNYRGSSGNTIYF. The CDR3 DNA sequence: TGTGCCAGCAGCGTCAACTACAGGGGGAGCTCTGGAAACACCATATATTTT.

The chain recombines TRBV5-5 with TRBJ2-1; a possible D gene is TRBD1 (5 bases). CDR3 length: 14 amino acids. The ends were cut back, 1 base at V and 4 bases at J, with 9 bases in the middle. Germline lookup yields CDR1 SGHKS and CDR2 YYEKEE (reference sequence). The CDR3 sequence is CASSLWGLYNEQFF. As DNA, the CDR3 is TGTGCCAGCAGCTTGTGGGGCTTATACAATGAGCAGTTCTTC.

The chain couples TRBV19 to TRBJ2-5; 8 nucleotides match TRBD1. The trim removed 4 bases at V and 7 bases at J, leaving 5 bases unmatched. This CDR3 comprises 13 residues. Germline V gene data show CDR1 as LNHDA and CDR2 as SQIVND (reference sequence). The CDR3 protein is CASSTGQGGTQYF. CDR3 nucleotide sequence: TGTGCCAGTAGTACCGGACAGGGTGGGACCCAGTACTTC.

The genes are TRBV7-9 and TRBJ2-5; D uncertain. Germline V gene sequence: CDR1 SEHNR, CDR2 FQNEAQ (reference sequence). The CDR3 covers 14 residues. The V end lost 3 bases, the J end lost 1 base, and 9 bases lay between the germline ends. The CDR3 reads CASSLMTGQETQYF. The CDR3 DNA reads TGTGCCAGCAGCTTGATGACTGGCCAAGAGACCCAGTACTTC.

The rearrangement uses TRBV19 and TRBJ1-1, with 7 bases that match TRBD1. The germline CDR1 and CDR2 sequences are LNHDA and SQIVND (reference sequence). The CDR3 contains 14 residues. V lost 9 bases, J lost 5 bases, and 12 bases stayed unmatched. The CDR3 region is CASRSRDRITEAFF. The CDR3 DNA is TGTGCCAGCCGAAGCCGGGACAGAATAACTGAAGCTTTCTTT.

The rearrangement joins TRBV18 to TRBJ1-1; D is ambiguous. Germline V lookup: CDR1 KGHSH, CDR2 LQKENI. Between the trimmed V and J ends, which lost 4 bases and 4 bases, there was a span of 22 bases. This CDR3 is built from 17 residues. The CDR3 reads CASSLARLPPGGTEAFF. DNA for the CDR3: TGTGCCAGCTCACTAGCCCGACTTCCCCCAGGAGGCACTGAAGCTTTCTTT. The variable domain in full, with the rest retrieved from reference TRBV18 and TRBJ1-1, is NAGVMQNPRHLVRRRGQEARLRCSPMKGHSHVYWYRQLPEEGLKFMVYLQKENIIDESGMPKERFSAEFPKEGPSILRIQQVVRGDSAAYFCASSLARLPPGGTEAFFGQGTRLTVV.

This chain uses TRBV30 with TRBJ1-4; TRBD1 might be the D (6 bases). This CDR3 has 13 residues. The germline V gene has CDR1 GTSNPN and CDR2 SVGIG (reference sequence). V was pared by 7 bases and J by 7 bases, with 16 bases between. The CDR3 DNA reads TGTGCCTCCCGACAGGTTGATGGTGAAAAACTGTTTTTT. Its protein is CASRQVDGEKLFF.

This clone occurred once. The chain has TRBV12-3 or TRBV12-4 and TRBJ2-5; 7 bases fit TRBD2. This CDR3 contains 13 residues. The junction had 6 bases not matched to a gene; V was cut back by 6 bases and J by 5 bases. The CDR3 loop is CASRLGGDETQYF. DNA of the CDR3: TGTGCCAGCAGATTGGGGGGGGACGAGACCCAGTACTTC.

This chain joins TRBV5-4 and TRBJ1-6; 12 bases agree with TRBD1. This CDR3 region has 19 residues. CDR1 and CDR2 from the germline V gene are SGHNT and YYREEE (reference sequence). With V trimmed by 4 bases and J by 1 base, 9 bases remained unmatched. The CDR3 bases are TGTGCCAGCAGCCCCGGGACAGGGGGCGTTCGATCCTATAATTCACCCCTCCACTTT. This codes for CASSPGTGGVRSYNSPLHF.

The chain links TRBV18 to TRBJ1-2; no firm D call. The CDR3 runs to 11 residues. From germline, CDR1 is KGHSH and CDR2 LQKENI. The germline V and J ends were trimmed by 2 bases and 8 bases, with 6 bases remaining between them. Here the CDR3 DNA reads TGTGCCAGCTCACCAGAGCACGGCTACACCTTC. It codes for CASSPEHGYTF.

This clone has just a few counts. The chain joins TRBV2 to TRBJ1-6; D ambiguous. The germline CDR1 and CDR2 sequences are SNHLY and FYNNEI. This CDR3 is built from 13 residues. V dropped 6 bases and J dropped 5 bases, with 8 bases sitting between them. CDR3 sequence reads: CASRRSNNSPLHF. The CDR3 DNA follows: TGTGCCAGCAGGAGGAGCAATAATTCACCCCTCCACTTT.

The chain recombines TRBV28 with TRBJ1-1; possibly TRBD1 for D (6 bases). Trimming stripped 5 bases from V and 3 bases from J, with 7 bases between. This CDR3 is 12 amino acids long. CDR1 and CDR2 from the germline V gene are MDHEN and SYDVKM. CDR3 region: CASSQGYTEAFF. DNA of the CDR3: TGTGCCAGCAGTCAGGGGTACACTGAAGCTTTCTTT.